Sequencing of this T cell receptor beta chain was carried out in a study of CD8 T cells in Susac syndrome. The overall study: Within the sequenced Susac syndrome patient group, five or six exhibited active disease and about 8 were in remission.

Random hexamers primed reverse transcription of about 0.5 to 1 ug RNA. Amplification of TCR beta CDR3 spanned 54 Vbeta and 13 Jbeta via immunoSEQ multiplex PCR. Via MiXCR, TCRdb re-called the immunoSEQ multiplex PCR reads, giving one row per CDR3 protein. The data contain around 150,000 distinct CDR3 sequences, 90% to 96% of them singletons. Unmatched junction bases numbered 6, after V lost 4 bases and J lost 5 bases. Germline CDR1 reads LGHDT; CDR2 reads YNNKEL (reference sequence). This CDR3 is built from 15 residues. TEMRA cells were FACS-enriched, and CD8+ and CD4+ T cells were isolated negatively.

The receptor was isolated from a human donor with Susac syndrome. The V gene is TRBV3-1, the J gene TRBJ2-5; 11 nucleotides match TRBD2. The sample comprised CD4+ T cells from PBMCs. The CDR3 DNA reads TGTGCCAGCAGCCTCCTAGCGGGGGGCTTGGAGACCCAGTACTTC. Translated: CASSLLAGGLETQYF.